The present T cell receptor beta chain was sequenced within a study of PD-L1 blockade in urothelial cancer. The germline V gene encodes CDR1 MGHRA and CDR2 YSYEKL. The junction had 6 bases not matched to a gene; V was cut back by 4 bases and J by 0 bases. The length of the CDR3 is 16 residues. Repertoires were generated with immunoSEQ multiplex PCR, while TCRdb's copy carries only in-frame clones and drops some. The sample carries about 37,000 clones, about four fifths recorded once. The input for sequencing was PBMCs, taken around atezolizumab (anti-PD-L1) treatment. This TCR was recovered from a man between 60 and 70 years old with urothelial cancer. V usage is TRBV4-1 and J usage is TRBJ2-3, with 8 bases matching TRBD1. The CDR3 sequence: CASSPGTGPSTDTQYF. The CDR3 DNA is TGCGCCAGCAGCCCAGGGACAGGCCCTAGCACAGATACGCAGTATTTT.